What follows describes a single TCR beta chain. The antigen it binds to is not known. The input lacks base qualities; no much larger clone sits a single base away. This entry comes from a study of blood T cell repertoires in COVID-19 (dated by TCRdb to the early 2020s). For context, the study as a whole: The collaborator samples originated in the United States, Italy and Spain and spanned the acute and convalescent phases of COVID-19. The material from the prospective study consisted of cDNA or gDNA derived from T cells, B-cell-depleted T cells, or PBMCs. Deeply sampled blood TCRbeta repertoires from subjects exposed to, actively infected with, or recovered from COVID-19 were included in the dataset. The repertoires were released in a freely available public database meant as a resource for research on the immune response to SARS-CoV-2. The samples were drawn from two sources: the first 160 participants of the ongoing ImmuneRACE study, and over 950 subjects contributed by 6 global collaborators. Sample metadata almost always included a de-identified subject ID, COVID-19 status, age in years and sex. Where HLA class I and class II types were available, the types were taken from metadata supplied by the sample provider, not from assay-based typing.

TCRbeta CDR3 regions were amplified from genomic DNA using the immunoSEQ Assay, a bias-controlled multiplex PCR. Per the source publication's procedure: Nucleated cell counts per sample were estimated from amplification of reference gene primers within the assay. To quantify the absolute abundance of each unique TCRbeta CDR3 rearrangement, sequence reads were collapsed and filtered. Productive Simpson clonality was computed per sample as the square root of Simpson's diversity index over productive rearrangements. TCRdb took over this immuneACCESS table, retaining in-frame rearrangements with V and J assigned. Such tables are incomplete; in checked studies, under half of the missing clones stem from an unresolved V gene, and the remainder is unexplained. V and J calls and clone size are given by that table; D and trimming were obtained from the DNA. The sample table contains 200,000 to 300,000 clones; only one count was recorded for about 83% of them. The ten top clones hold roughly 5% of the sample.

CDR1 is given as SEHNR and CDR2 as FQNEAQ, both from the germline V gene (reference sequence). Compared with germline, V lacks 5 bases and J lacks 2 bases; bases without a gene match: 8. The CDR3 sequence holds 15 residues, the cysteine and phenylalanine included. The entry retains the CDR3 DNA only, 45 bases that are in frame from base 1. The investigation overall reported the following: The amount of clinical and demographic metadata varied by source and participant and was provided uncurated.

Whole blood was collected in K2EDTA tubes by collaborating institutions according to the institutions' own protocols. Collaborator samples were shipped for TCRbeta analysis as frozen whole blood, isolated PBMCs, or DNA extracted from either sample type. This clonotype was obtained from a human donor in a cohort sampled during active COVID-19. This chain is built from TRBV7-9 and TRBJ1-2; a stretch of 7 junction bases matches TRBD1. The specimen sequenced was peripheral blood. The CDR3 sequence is CASSEQGKKNYGYTF. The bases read TGTGCCAGCAGCGAACAGGGGAAGAAAAACTATGGCTACACCTTC.